This T cell receptor (beta chain) stems from a study of CD8 T cells in ankylosing spondylitis. Findings and caveats of the study: Existing reports had already noted some motif variants in reactive arthritis synovial fluid and blood. Blood from ankylosing spondylitis patients appeared to carry a characteristic eight-variant TCR beta motif. Matched ankylosing spondylitis synovial fluid reportedly contained a significantly enriched population of disease-linked clones.

The germline gives CDR1 SNHLY, CDR2 FYNNEI. This CDR3 region has 13 residues. Germline trimming cut 7 bases from V and 7 bases from J; bases unmatched to any gene: 5. It was by quantitative 5'-RACE with molecular barcodes that TCR beta libraries were made. TCRdb reprocessed the 5' RACE reads with MiXCR, giving one entry per CDR3 protein. Counted here are over 400,000 distinct CDR3 sequences, roughly 26% occurring once; the ten biggest clones make up 0.89%. This clonotype was observed a few times. The antigen remains undetermined. The sequenced sample consisted of blood, either unsorted or a sorted T cell fraction (not recorded which). This chain links TRBV2 with TRBJ2-2; 8 bases line up with TRBD1. This clonotype was sampled from a male donor with ankylosing spondylitis. CDR3 region: CASTGQGHGELFF. CDR3 bases: TGTGCCAGCACCGGACAGGGCCACGGGGAGCTGTTTTTT.